This T cell receptor (beta chain) was captured by sequencing in a study of tumor-infiltrating lymphocytes in oesophageal squamous cell carcinoma. To note about this clonotype: As the CDR3 is not closed by the conserved phenylalanine or tryptophan, this likely results from a read error. It is unclear where the CDR3 begins or ends on the DNA, so no DNA is shown, and the CDR3 is as TCRdb lists it.

TCRdb ran MiXCR on the PCR reads and lists one entry per CDR3 protein. The table shows more than 10,000 distinct CDR3 sequences, with around 56% occurring only once. From germline, CDR1 is MNHEY and CDR2 SMNVEV (reference sequence). The CDR3 comprises 17 residues, both ends counted. This TCR derives from a female donor with esophageal squamous cell carcinoma. The rearrangement uses TRBV27 and TRBJ2-5; the D segment call TRBD1 is taken from the table without a DNA check. Specimen: esophageal tumor tissue. The CDR3 sequence is CASSRGTGTHSPLHFGN.